This T cell receptor (beta chain) was documented in a study of shared clonotypes between healthy human individuals. As for the study in general: Three plates were used per donor for CD4 naive, three for CD4 memory, two for CD8 naive and one for CD8 memory.

TCRdb's table, derived via immunoSEQ multiplex PCR, lists solely in-frame clones and lacks some. Among over a million clones listed, 65% to 75% were seen once. The germline V and J ends were trimmed by 4 bases and 0 bases, with 9 bases remaining between them. CDR3 size: 14 residues. Germline V gene lookup returns CDR1 LNHDA and CDR2 SQIVND (reference sequence). This clone was seen only once. Its antigen is undetermined. Only Caucasian adults living in Nashville, Tennessee served as donors. Points from the study as a whole: It was only blood that was sampled, and tissue repertoires likely differ.

Sequencing used memory CD4+ T cells sorted from blood. Subset given: CD45RA-negative fraction. V gene TRBV19 combines with J gene TRBJ1-1; D not certain. The clonotype originates from a man aged 18 to 30 in good health. The chain's CDR3 is CASSRLGLNTEAFF. In DNA, the CDR3 is TGTGCCAGTAGTAGGCTCGGCCTGAACACTGAAGCTTTCTTT.